Detailed here is one T cell receptor beta chain. The data stem from a study of control samples from healthy donors and cancer patients. Profiling relied on immunoSEQ multiplex PCR, and the TCRdb table lists in-frame clones only, not all of them. The sample holds some 120,000 clones, over 90% seen once. The CDR3 is 14 residues long. The J segment lost 4 bases and the V segment lost 6 bases, leaving 4 bases of the junction unmatched. The germline V gene has CDR1 LNHDA and CDR2 SQIVND (reference sequence). The sequencing sample was made of blood. This clonotype originated in a man aged 30-40 years in good health. The V and J genes are TRBV19 and TRBJ2-3, with 10 bases that match TRBD2. CDR3 bases: TGTGCCAGTAGGAGTCTAGCGGGGGCAGATACGCAGTATTTT. Protein product: CASRSLAGADTQYF.